The next 28 T cell receptor beta chains were all read from a single sample in a study of Graves' ophthalmopathy and Graves' hyperthyroidism. The TCR beta CDR3 regions underwent amplification from RNA transcripts. RT-PCR was first run with HTBI primers, then multiplex PCR in a second round. Each CDR3 protein gets one entry after TCRdb re-called the multiplex PCR reads with MiXCR. In the table there are approximately 540,000 distinct CDR3 sequences, about two fifths of which are singletons. Sequenced sample: peripheral blood or thyroid tissue (not recorded which). Every receptor here comes from an adult man with Graves' hyperthyroidism.

This clonotype occurred many times. V is TRBV10-3 and J is TRBJ2-5; TRBD1 matches 7 bases. The CDR3 is 13 residues long. CDR1 and CDR2 (germline): ENHRY, SYGVKD. V was clipped by 6 bases and J by 1 base; unmatched bases: 2. CDR3 loop: CAISRDSQETQYF. CDR3 DNA: TGTGCCATCAGCAGGGACAGCCAAGAGACCCAGTACTTC.

This clonotype was recorded many times. The chain recombines TRBV2 with TRBJ2-7, with D perhaps matching TRBD1 (6 bases). V lost 2 bases and J 5 bases, leaving 10 bases between the germline ends. This CDR3 spans 13 amino acids. In germline, CDR1 is SNHLY, CDR2 FYNNEI. In DNA form, the CDR3 reads TGTGCCAGCAGTGAACAGGGGATGAACGAGCAGTACTTC. This gives the protein CASSEQGMNEQYF.

On this clonotype: This may be a read error: a much more frequent sequence differs by one nucleotide. The chain is built from TRBV12-3 or TRBV12-4 and TRBJ2-2; TRBD1 might be the D (6 bases). V lost 6 bases, J lost 1 base, and 9 bases lay in between. CDR3 size: 14 residues. The CDR3 nucleotides read TGTGCCAGCAGGGTGACAGGGAACACCGGGGAGCTGTTTTTT. This gives the protein CASRVTGNTGELFF.

This clonotype has a handful of counts. The J gene is TRBJ2-3, the V gene TRBV19, with TRBD2 matching over 7 bases. The CDR3 is made up of 16 amino acids. Trimming at V came to 3 bases and at J to 1 base, leaving 7 bases not matched to a gene. CDR1 is LNHDA, CDR2 SQIVND, per germline (reference sequence). The CDR3 reads CASSMGGIVGTDTQYF. CDR3 in DNA: TGTGCCAGTAGTATGGGGGGGATTGTTGGCACAGATACGCAGTATTTT.

V is TRBV29-1 and J is TRBJ2-7; tentatively, D is TRBD1 (6 bases). Germline assignment: CDR1 SQVTM and CDR2 ANQGSEA. The CDR3 has 12 amino acids. Trimming removed 0 bases from V and 9 bases from J, with 12 bases in between. The CDR3 DNA follows: TGCAGCGTTGAAGATACAGGGAAAGCGCAGTACTTC. As protein: CSVEDTGKAQYF.

The rearrangement links TRBV7-9 to TRBJ1-2; a possible D gene is TRBD1 (6 bases). Germline V CDR1 and CDR2: SEHNR, FQNEAQ (reference sequence). The CDR3 runs 15 residues. Trimming took off 1 base at V and 5 bases at J, with 14 bases between the two ends. The CDR3 loop reads CASSLGGGRRYGYTF. CDR3 nucleotides: TGTGCCAGCAGCTTAGGAGGGGGAAGACGGTATGGCTACACCTTC.

This clonotype has a handful of counts. V is TRBV7-2 and J is TRBJ2-5; either TRBD1 or TRBD2 may supply D (5 bases each). Germline lookup yields CDR1 SGHTA and CDR2 FQGNSA. This CDR3 comprises 14 residues. V dropped 5 bases and J dropped 7 bases, with 17 bases sitting between them. The DNA for the CDR3 is TGTGCCAGCAGCGTGGGAGACCCTAGGGGGACCCAGTACTTC. This gives the protein CASSVGDPRGTQYF.

Worth noting for this clonotype: The CDR3 end shows no conserved phenylalanine or tryptophan, and so a read error is likely. J is TRBJ1-2 and V is TRBV2; D remains unclear. V gave up 6 bases and J gave up 4 bases, with 12 bases separating them. The V gene's germline CDR1 is SNHLY and CDR2 FYNNEI. The CDR3 runs 13 residues. CDR3 protein: CASRSLASYGYTS. CDR3 DNA sequence: TGTGCCAGCAGATCACTTGCTAGCTATGGCTACACCTCC.

This clonotype was picked up one time. The junction departs from the called germline gene at one end, perhaps through a read error. V gene TRBV29-1 combines with J gene TRBJ2-6; D uncertain. In germline, CDR1 is SQVTM, CDR2 ANQGSEA. This CDR3 has 13 residues. The DNA of the CDR3 is TGCAGCGTTGGGGTCGGCGGCTTGAACACTGAAGCTTTC. This sequence encodes CSVGVGGLNTEAF.

This clonotype was seen repeatedly, ten times or more. The chain joins TRBV6-1 to TRBJ2-5; 14 positions agree with TRBD2. The CDR3 has 18 residues. The germline CDR1 and CDR2 sequences are MNHNS and SASEGT. V lost 5 bases to trimming and J lost 4 bases; unmatched junction nucleotides: 12. CDR3 residues: CASSPIAGTSGRGETQYF. Here the CDR3 DNA reads TGTGCCAGCAGTCCCATTGCCGGGACTAGCGGGAGAGGAGAGACCCAGTACTTC.

This clonotype was counted between two and nine times. DNA for the CDR3: TGTGCCTGGAGTACTAGACAGGGGAATACGGAGACCCAGTACTTC. It is translated as CAWSTRQGNTETQYF. This rearrangement joins TRBV30 to TRBJ2-5; TRBD1 aligns across 8 bases. J lost 5 bases, V lost 2 bases, and 10 bases had no gene match. The CDR3 is 15 residues long. CDR1 is GTSNPN and CDR2 is SVGIG in the germline V gene (reference sequence).

This clonotype was recorded at least ten times. The gene calls are TRBV10-3 and TRBJ2-5; possibly TRBD2 for D (6 bases). V was clipped by 2 bases and J by 2 bases, with 6 bases between them. CDR3 length: 13 amino acids. Germline CDR1 reads ENHRY; CDR2 reads SYGVKD. The CDR3 DNA follows: TGTGCCATCAGTGAGCGGGAGCAAGAGACCCAGTACTTC. Its protein is CAISEREQETQYF.

This clonotype was counted ten times or more. The chain has TRBV5-1 and TRBJ1-2; 8 nucleotides agree with TRBD1. Germline CDR1 is SGHRS and CDR2 is YFSETQ. The CDR3 is made up of 13 amino acids. The V and J ends lost 4 bases and 4 bases, in that order; junction bases with no gene match: 3. The CDR3 DNA reads as TGCGCCAGCAGCACCGACAGGGGCTATGGCTACACCTTC. The encoded protein is CASSTDRGYGYTF.

V usage is TRBV7-9 and J usage is TRBJ1-1; perhaps TRBD1 as D (5 bases). Germline lookup yields CDR1 SEHNR and CDR2 FQNEAQ (reference sequence). The CDR3 extends over 15 amino acids. Trimming removed 5 bases from V and 1 base from J, with 14 bases in between. This CDR3 is CASSLLAGPNTEAFF. The CDR3 nucleotides read TGTGCCAGCAGCCTACTGGCAGGGCCGAACACTGAAGCTTTCTTT.

In its sample, this clonotype was seen many times. The chain employs TRBV2 and TRBJ1-2, with D uncertain. The germline gives CDR1 SNHLY, CDR2 FYNNEI. This CDR3 contains 10 residues. V dropped 5 bases and J dropped 12 bases, with 10 bases sitting between them. CDR3 nucleotides: TGTGCCAGCAGTTTGGGGTGGAACACCTTC. Encoded protein: CASSLGWNTF.

In regard to this clonotype: The germline gene is not matched at one end of the junction; a read error may be the cause. The CDR3 region has the DNA TGCGCCAGCAGCTTCGGAACAGGCGGGGAGCTGTACTTC. As protein: CASSFGTGGELYF. This chain joins TRBV7-9 and TRBJ2-7; weak D call: TRBD2 (6 bases). The germline V gene encodes CDR1 SEHNR and CDR2 FQNEAQ (reference sequence). The CDR3 length is 13 residues.

The chain combines TRBV19 with TRBJ1-1; the D is unclear. Germline-derived CDR1 and CDR2 are LNHDA and SQIVND (reference sequence). The CDR3 contains 13 residues. Trimming took 7 bases from V and 0 from J, leaving 9 bases between them. Here the CDR3 reads CASIGRVNTEAFF. The CDR3 coding sequence is TGTGCCAGTATCGGACGGGTGAACACTGAAGCTTTCTTT.

The chain couples TRBV28 to TRBJ1-2; TRBD1 matches at 7 bases. The germline V gene has CDR1 MDHEN and CDR2 SYDVKM. With 6 bases clipped from V and 0 bases from J, the junction kept 7 bases outside the gene matches. There are 15 residues in the CDR3. CDR3 loop: CASSPGQVANYGYTF. In nucleotides, the CDR3 is TGTGCCAGCAGCCCAGGACAGGTAGCTAACTATGGCTACACCTTC.

V and J are TRBV6-1 and TRBJ1-1; unclear D gene. V dropped 1 base and J dropped 0 bases, with 9 bases sitting between them. The CDR3 is 15 residues long. The V gene's germline CDR1 is MNHNS and CDR2 SASEGT. The CDR3 region is CASSEGWVLNTEAFF. CDR3 coding DNA: TGTGCCAGCAGTGAAGGCTGGGTTCTGAACACTGAAGCTTTCTTT.

Many counts were recorded for this clonotype. V usage is TRBV29-1 and J usage is TRBJ1-3; D not certain. The V end lost 5 bases, the J end lost 4 bases, and 9 bases lay between the germline ends. The CDR3 runs to 12 residues. The germline V gene encodes CDR1 SQVTM and CDR2 ANQGSEA. The CDR3 sequence: CSVTYTGNTIYF. CDR3 bases: TGCAGCGTTACCTACACCGGAAACACCATATATTTT.

This clonotype was recorded at least ten times. This rearrangement joins TRBV6-1 to TRBJ1-1; TRBD1 matches at 9 bases. CDR3 length: 14 residues. Germline assignment: CDR1 MNHNS and CDR2 SASEGT. The V segment lost 8 bases and the J segment 1 base; nucleotides outside the gene matches: 5. CDR3 residues: CASQDRGPNTEAFF. CDR3 nucleotides: TGTGCCAGCCAGGACAGGGGCCCGAACACTGAAGCTTTCTTT.

This clonotype was seen at least ten times. This chain joins TRBV6-5 and TRBJ1-2; D remains ambiguous. Germline CDR1 reads MNHEY; CDR2 reads SVGAGI. V was cut by 0 bases and J by 5 bases, with 7 bases left in between. CDR3 length: 13 residues. The CDR3 loop reads CASSYSAEYGYTF. The CDR3 DNA follows: TGTGCCAGCAGTTACTCGGCGGAGTATGGCTACACCTTC.

The chain joins TRBV7-9 to TRBJ2-2, with D possibly called TRBD1 or TRBD2 (5 bases each). The CDR3 is 15 amino acids. V shed 3 bases and J shed 11 bases, with 19 bases lying between them. The germline CDR1 and CDR2 sequences are SEHNR and FQNEAQ (reference sequence). CDR3 region: CASSFKGTGSYELFF. CDR3 coding DNA: TGTGCCAGCAGCTTCAAGGGGACGGGCTCCTACGAGCTGTTTTTT.

Many counts were recorded for this clonotype. The CDR3 coding sequence is TGCGCCAGCAGCTTGCAGGGTGCTTACGAGCAGTACTTC. Amino acid sequence: CASSLQGAYEQYF. This rearrangement joins TRBV5-1 to TRBJ2-7; TRBD1 is a possible D gene (5 bases). The CDR3 runs 13 residues. V was pared by 1 base and J by 4 bases, with 9 bases between. Germline CDR1 SGHRS, CDR2 YFSETQ.

A word on this clonotype: Here the CDR3 omits its conserved ending phenylalanine or tryptophan, so a read error is the likely source. The chain recombines TRBV7-9 with TRBJ1-5; D unclear. Germline CDR1 SEHNR, CDR2 FQNEAQ (reference sequence). The CDR3 loop spans 14 amino acids. The ends were cut back, 5 bases at V and 0 bases at J, with 8 bases in the middle. In DNA, the CDR3 is TGTGCCAGCAGCCCCGACGGTAGCAATCAGCCCCAGCATCTT. The encoded protein is CASSPDGSNQPQHL.

Regarding this clonotype: This may be a read error: a much more frequent sequence differs by one nucleotide. This is likely a read error, given that the CDR3 carries no conserved phenylalanine or tryptophan at its end. CDR3 sequence: CASSFTGVEAFL. The CDR3 nucleotides are TGCGCCAGCAGCTTTACAGGGGTTGAAGCTTTCCTT. The gene calls are TRBV5-1 and TRBJ1-1; 7 nucleotides align to TRBD1. From germline, CDR1 is SGHRS and CDR2 YFSETQ. The trim removed 2 bases at V and 7 bases at J, leaving 2 bases unmatched. This CDR3 is 12 amino acids long.

This chain uses TRBV12-3 or TRBV12-4 with TRBJ1-5, with 7 bases fitting TRBD1. There are 16 residues in the CDR3. Trimming cost V 4 bases and J 3 bases; bases outside gene matches: 9. CDR3 region: CASSYTQGVDNQPQHF. Here the CDR3 DNA reads TGTGCCAGCAGTTATACCCAGGGGGTAGACAATCAGCCCCAGCATTTT.

The V gene is TRBV18, the J gene TRBJ2-5, with 7 bases aligning to TRBD2. Trimming cost V 2 bases and J 6 bases; bases outside gene matches: 6. The CDR3 consists of 14 residues. Germline CDR1 and CDR2: KGHSH and LQKENI. The DNA of the CDR3 is TGTGCCAGCTCACCAGGGGAGGGACCACAGACCCAGTACTTC. It yields the protein CASSPGEGPQTQYF.